A selection of T cell receptor beta chains follows, all from one sample in a study of control samples from healthy donors and cancer patients. The data were produced by immunoSEQ multiplex PCR, yet TCRdb's version contains in-frame clones alone and is incomplete. The table records 100,000 to 150,000 clones, around nine tenths of them present only once. The sample comprised blood. The receptors originated from a man in his late teens or twenties in good health. Each CDR3 is given without its conserved first and last residue.

TRBJ2-2 TRBV9 ASTRQSTGELF
TRBJ1-2 TRBV6-5 ASSYPAGGYT
TRBJ2-5 TRBV7-6 ASSLRVRETQY
TRBJ2-1 TRBV10-3 AISDYYRQGSPANEQF
TRBJ1-2 TRBV19 ASSIRPGLSYGYT
TRBJ2-5 TRBV10-3 AIRTGAKETQY
TRBJ2-7 TRBV7-2 ASSPQGATYEQY
TRBJ1-2 TRBV5-1 ASSLEGYGYT
TRBJ2-7 TRBV3-1/TRBV3-2 ASSHHGDYEQY
TRBJ1-2 TRBV29-1 SVDDGSGYT
TRBJ2-2 TRBV18 ASSTSRVVVTGELF
TRBJ2-3 TRBV11-3 ASSLGSLTDTQY
TRBJ2-3 TRBV2 ASNGDRFTDTQY
TRBJ2-1 TRBV6-4 ASSESGGYNEQF
TRBJ2-2 TRBV4-1 ASSGTGAGTGELF
TRBJ1-1 TRBV6-1 ASSEQWGDTEAF
TRBJ1-1 TRBV28 ASSLSPGTAENTEAF
TRBJ2-2 TRBV2 ASSDQSGARTGELF
TRBJ1-2 TRBV6-5 ASSPDRAWGGYT
TRBJ2-7 TRBV5-6 ASSSPYRWARAYEQY
TRBJ1-2 TRBV6-5 ASSTRGGGNGYT
TRBJ1-4 TRBV7-9 ASSLREGLAELF
TRBJ2-7 TRBV27 ASSIILQGGVEQY
TRBJ1-6 TRBV18 ASSPGAGGPDSPLH